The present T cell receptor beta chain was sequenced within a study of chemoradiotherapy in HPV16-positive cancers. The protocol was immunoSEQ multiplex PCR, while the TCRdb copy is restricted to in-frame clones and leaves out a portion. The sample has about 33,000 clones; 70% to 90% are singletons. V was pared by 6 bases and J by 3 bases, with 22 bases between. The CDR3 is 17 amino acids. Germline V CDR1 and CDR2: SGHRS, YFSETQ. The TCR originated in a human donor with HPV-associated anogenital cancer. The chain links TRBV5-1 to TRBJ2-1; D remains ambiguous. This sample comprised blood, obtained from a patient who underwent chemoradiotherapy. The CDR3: CASTTQVDSQFYNEQFF. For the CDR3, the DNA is TGCGCCAGCACTACCCAAGTAGATTCCCAATTCTACAATGAGCAGTTCTTC.